The sequence of this TCR beta chain was determined in a study of blood T cell repertoires in COVID-19. Sequencing was performed with immunoSEQ multiplex PCR; in TCRdb, only in-frame clones are kept and a portion is missing. Among around 160,000 clones listed, approximately 83% were seen once. CDR1 is LGHNA, CDR2 YNFKEQ, per germline. The CDR3 contains 13 residues. V was clipped by 0 bases and J by 4 bases, with 4 bases between them. By its share, this clone is medium-sized. Sequenced input: peripheral blood. The J gene is TRBJ2-1, the V gene TRBV4-2; D gene ambiguous. The clonotype originates from a woman aged 60-75 years with COVID-19, enrolled during active disease. The DNA of the CDR3 is TGTGCCAGCAGCCAAGAGCGTTACAATGAGCAGTTCTTC. Translating it yields CASSQERYNEQFF.